This T cell receptor (beta chain) is drawn from a study of blood T cell repertoires in COVID-19. J was trimmed by 4 bases and V by 2 bases; bases with no gene match: 3. CDR3 length: 14 amino acids. CDR1 is LGHNA, CDR2 YNFKEQ, per germline. Measured with immunoSEQ multiplex PCR; TCRdb has only the in-frame clones, and not every one. The table has 80,000 to 100,000 clones, about three quarters seen once. The TCR originated in a man aged 50-59 years who had recovered from COVID-19. Sequenced sample: peripheral blood. This chain links TRBV4-2 with TRBJ2-7; 9 bases match TRBD1. CDR3 sequence: CASSQFGTGYEQYF. CDR3 DNA: TGTGCCAGCAGCCAATTCGGGACAGGGTACGAGCAGTACTTC.